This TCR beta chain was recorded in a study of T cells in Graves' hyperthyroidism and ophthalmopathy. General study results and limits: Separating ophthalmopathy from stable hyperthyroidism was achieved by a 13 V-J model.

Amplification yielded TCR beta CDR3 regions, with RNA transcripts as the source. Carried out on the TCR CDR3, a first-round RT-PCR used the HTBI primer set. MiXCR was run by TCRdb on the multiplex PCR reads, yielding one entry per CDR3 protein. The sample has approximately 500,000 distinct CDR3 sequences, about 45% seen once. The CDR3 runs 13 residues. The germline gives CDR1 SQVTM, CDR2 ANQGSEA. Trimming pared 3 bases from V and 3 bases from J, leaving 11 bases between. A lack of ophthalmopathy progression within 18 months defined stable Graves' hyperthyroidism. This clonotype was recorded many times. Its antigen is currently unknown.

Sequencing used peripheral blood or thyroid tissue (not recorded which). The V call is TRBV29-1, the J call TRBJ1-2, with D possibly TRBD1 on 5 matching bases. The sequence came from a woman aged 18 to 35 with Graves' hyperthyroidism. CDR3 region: CSVDPGTDYGYTF. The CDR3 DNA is TGCAGCGTTGATCCCGGGACGGACTATGGCTACACCTTC.